The source of this T cell receptor beta chain is a study of blood T cell repertoires in COVID-19. Across the study: From the United States, Italy and Spain came samples of acute and convalescent COVID-19. Sources were T cells, B-cell-depleted T cells, or PBMCs; the material itself was cDNA or gDNA.

The assay was immunoSEQ multiplex PCR, and TCRdb's table has in-frame clones only and misses some. The repertoire consists of approximately 80,000 clones, with more than 60% occurring once and the leading ten covering about a sixth. Trimming pared 3 bases from V and 0 bases from J, leaving 6 bases between. Germline V gene sequence: CDR1 MNHNS, CDR2 SASEGT. The CDR3 runs 14 residues. The sequencing input was peripheral blood. The rearrangement uses TRBV6-1 and TRBJ2-4; D remains ambiguous. The origin of this receptor is a human donor in a cohort sampled during active COVID-19. As DNA, the CDR3 is TGTGCCAGCAGTGACAAACTAGCCAAAAACATTCAGTACTTC. It is translated as CASSDKLAKNIQYF.